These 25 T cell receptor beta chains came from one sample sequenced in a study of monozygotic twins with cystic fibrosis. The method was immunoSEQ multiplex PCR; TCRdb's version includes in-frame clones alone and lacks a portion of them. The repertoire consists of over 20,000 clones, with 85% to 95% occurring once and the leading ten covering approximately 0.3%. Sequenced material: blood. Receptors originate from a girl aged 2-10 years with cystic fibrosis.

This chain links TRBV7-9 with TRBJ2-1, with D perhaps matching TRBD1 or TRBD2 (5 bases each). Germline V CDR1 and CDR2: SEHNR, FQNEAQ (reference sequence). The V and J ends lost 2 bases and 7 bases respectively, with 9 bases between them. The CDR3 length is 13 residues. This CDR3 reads CASSLIGENEQFF. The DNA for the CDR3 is TGTGCCAGCAGCTTAATAGGGGAGAATGAGCAGTTCTTC.

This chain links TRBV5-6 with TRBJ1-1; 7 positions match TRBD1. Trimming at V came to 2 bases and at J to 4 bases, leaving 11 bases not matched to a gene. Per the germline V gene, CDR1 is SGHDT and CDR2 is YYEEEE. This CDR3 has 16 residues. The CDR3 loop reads CASSLQKEDRSTEAFF. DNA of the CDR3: TGTGCCAGCAGCTTACAAAAAGAGGACAGGAGCACTGAAGCTTTCTTT.

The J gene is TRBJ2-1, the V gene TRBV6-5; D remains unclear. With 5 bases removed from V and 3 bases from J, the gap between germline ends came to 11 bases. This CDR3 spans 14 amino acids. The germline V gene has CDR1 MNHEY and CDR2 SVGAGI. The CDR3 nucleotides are TGTGCCAGCAGTCCCGACACCTTCTACAATGAGCAGTTCTTC. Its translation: CASSPDTFYNEQFF.

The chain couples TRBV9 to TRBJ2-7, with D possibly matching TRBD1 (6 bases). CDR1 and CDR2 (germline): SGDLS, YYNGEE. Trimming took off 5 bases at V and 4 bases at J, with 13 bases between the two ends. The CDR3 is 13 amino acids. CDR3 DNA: TGTGCCAGCAGTAGTCCGGGACATTACGAGCAGTACTTC. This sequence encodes CASSSPGHYEQYF.

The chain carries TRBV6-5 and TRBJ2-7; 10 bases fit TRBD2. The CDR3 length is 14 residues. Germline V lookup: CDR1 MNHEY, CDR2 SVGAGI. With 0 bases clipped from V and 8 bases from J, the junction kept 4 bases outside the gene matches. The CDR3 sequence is CASSYSLAGAKQYF. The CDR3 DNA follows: TGTGCCAGCAGTTACTCCCTAGCGGGGGCGAAGCAGTACTTC.

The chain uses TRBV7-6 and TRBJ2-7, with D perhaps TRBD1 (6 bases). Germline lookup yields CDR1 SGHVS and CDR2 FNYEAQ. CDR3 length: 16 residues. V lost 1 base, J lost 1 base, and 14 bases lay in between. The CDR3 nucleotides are TGTGCCAGCAGCTTAGAGGCGGTGCAGGGGTCCTACGAGCAGTACTTC. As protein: CASSLEAVQGSYEQYF.

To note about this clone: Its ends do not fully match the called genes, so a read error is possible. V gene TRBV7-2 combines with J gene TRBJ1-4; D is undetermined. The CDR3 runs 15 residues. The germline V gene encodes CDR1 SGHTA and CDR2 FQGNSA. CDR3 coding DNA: TGTGCCAGCAGCCTAGCGACGGGGTTTAATGAAAAACTGTTTTTT. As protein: CASSLATGFNEKLFF.

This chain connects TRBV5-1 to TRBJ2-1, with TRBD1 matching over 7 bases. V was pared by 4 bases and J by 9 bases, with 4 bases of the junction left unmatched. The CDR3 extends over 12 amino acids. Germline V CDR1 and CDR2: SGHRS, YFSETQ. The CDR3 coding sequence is TGCGCCAGCAGCCCACAGGGGACTGAGCAGTTCTTC. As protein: CASSPQGTEQFF.

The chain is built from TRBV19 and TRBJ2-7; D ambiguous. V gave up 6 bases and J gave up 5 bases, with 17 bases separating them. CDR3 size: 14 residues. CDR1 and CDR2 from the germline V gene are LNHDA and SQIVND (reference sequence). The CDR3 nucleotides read TGTGCCAGTAGCACTCCAAGGGTAGGCAACGAGCAGTACTTC. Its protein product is CASSTPRVGNEQYF. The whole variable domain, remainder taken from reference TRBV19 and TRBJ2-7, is DGGITQSPKYLFRKEGQNVTLSCEQNLNHDAMYWYRQDPGQGLRLIYYSQIVNDFQKGDIAEGYSVSREKKESFPLTVTSAQKNPTAFYLCASSTPRVGNEQYFGPGTRLTVT.

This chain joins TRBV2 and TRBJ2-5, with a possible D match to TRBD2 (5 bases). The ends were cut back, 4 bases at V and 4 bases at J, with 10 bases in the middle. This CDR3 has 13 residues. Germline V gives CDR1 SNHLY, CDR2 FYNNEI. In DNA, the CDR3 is TGTGCCAGCAGTGGACCGGGATTAGAGACCCAGTACTTC. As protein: CASSGPGLETQYF. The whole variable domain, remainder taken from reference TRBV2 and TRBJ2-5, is EPEVTQTPSHQVTQMGQEVILRCVPISNHLYFYWYRQILGQKVEFLVSFYNNEISEKSEIFDDQFSVERPDGSNFTLKIRSTKLEDSAMYFCASSGPGLETQYFGPGTRLLVL.

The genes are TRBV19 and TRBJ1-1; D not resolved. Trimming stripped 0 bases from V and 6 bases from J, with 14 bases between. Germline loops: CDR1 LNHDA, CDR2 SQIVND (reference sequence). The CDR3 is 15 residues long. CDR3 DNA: TGTGCCAGTAGTATAGACCCGGGCGGGGAAGCTGAAGCTTTCTTT. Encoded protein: CASSIDPGGEAEAFF.

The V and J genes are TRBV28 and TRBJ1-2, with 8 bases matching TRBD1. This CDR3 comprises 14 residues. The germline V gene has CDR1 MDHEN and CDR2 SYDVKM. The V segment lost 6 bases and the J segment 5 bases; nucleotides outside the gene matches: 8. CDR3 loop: CASSRSGGIYGYTF. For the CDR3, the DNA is TGTGCCAGCAGCCGATCAGGGGGCATTTATGGCTACACCTTC.

CDR3 DNA sequence: TGTGCCAGCAGCTTAATCGCGGGGTACGGGTCTGGAAACACCATATATTTT. It codes for CASSLIAGYGSGNTIYF. The chain joins TRBV7-9 to TRBJ1-3; D is unclear. CDR3 length: 17 residues. Trimming left V 2 bases short and J 1 base short, with 15 bases between. Germline V CDR1 and CDR2: SEHNR, FQNEAQ (reference sequence).

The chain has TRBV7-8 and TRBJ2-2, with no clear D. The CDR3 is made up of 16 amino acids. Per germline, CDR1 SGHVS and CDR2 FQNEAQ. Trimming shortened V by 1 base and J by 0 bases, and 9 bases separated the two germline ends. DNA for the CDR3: TGTGCCAGCAGCTTAGTCCCCAGGACGAACACCGGGGAGCTGTTTTTT. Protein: CASSLVPRTNTGELFF.

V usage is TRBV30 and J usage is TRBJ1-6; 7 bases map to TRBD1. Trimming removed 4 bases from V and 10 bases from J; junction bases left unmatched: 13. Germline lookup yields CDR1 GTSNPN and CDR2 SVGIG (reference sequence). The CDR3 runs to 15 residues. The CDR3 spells CAWNGEGGLRSPLHF. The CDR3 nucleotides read TGTGCCTGGAACGGGGAAGGGGGCTTGAGGTCACCCCTCCACTTT. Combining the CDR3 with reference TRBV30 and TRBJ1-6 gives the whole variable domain SQTIHQWPATLVQPVGSPLSLECTVEGTSNPNLYWYRQAAGRGLQLLFYSVGIGQISSEVPQNLSASRPQDRQFILSSKKLLLSDSGFYLCAWNGEGGLRSPLHFGNGTRLTVT.

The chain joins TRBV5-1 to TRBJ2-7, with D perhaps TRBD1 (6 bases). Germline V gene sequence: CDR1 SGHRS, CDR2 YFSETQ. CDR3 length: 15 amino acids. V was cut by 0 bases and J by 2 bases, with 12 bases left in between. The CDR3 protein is CASSLADGQPYEQYF. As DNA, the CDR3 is TGCGCCAGCAGCTTGGCCGATGGACAGCCCTACGAGCAGTACTTC.

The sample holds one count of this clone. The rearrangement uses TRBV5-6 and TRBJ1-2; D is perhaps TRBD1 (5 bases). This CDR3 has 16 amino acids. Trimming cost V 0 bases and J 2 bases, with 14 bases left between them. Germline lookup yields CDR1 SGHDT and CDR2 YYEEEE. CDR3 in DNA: TGTGCCAGCAGCTTGGTGGGACCGCCACCCAACTATGGCTACACCTTC. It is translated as CASSLVGPPPNYGYTF.

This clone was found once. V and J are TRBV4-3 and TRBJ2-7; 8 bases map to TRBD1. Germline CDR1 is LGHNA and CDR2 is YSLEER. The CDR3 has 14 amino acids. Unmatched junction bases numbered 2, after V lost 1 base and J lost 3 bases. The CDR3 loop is CASSQGGQGYEQYF. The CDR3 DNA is TGCGCCAGCAGCCAAGGAGGACAGGGCTACGAGCAGTACTTC.

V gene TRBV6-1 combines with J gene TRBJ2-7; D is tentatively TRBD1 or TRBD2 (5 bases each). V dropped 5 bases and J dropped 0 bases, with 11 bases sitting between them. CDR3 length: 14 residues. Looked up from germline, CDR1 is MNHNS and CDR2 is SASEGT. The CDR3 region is CASSMGTDSYEQYF. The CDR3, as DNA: TGTGCCAGCAGTATGGGGACGGACTCCTACGAGCAGTACTTC.

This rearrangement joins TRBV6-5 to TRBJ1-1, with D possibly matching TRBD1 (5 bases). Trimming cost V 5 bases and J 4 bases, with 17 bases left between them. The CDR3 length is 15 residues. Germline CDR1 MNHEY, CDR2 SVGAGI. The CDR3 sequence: CASSPLGALGTEAFF. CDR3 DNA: TGTGCCAGCAGTCCCCTTGGGGCGCTTGGCACTGAAGCTTTCTTT.

This CDR3 is CASSEMTGRVRGYTF. DNA of the CDR3: TGTGCCAGCAGCGAGATGACAGGAAGGGTCAGGGGCTACACCTTC. This sequence joins TRBV7-2 and TRBJ1-2; tentatively, D is TRBD1 (6 bases). V dropped 5 bases and J dropped 8 bases, with 21 bases sitting between them. The CDR3 is made up of 15 amino acids. Germline V CDR1 and CDR2: SGHTA, FQGNSA.

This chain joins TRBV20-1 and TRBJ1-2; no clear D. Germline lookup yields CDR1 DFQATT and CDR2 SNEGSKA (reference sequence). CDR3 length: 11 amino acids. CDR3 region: CRAGSSSGYTF. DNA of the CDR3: TGCAGGGCAGGTTCCAGTAGTGGCTACACCTTC.

CDR3 in DNA: TGCGCCAGCAGCCAAGATTTTGGGGGGAACACTGAAGCTTTCTTT. Translation: CASSQDFGGNTEAFF. The chain links TRBV4-3 to TRBJ1-1; D may be TRBD1 (5 bases). CDR1 is LGHNA, CDR2 YSLEER, per germline. V was trimmed by 0 bases and J by 1 base, leaving 9 bases between them. There are 15 residues in the CDR3.

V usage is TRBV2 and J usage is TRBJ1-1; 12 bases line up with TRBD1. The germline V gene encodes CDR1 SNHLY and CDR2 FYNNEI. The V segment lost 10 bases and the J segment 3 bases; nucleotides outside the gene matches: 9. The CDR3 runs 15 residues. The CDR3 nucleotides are TGTGCCACCCAGGGGGACAGGGGGCAGGACACTGAAGCTTTCTTT. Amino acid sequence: CATQGDRGQDTEAFF.

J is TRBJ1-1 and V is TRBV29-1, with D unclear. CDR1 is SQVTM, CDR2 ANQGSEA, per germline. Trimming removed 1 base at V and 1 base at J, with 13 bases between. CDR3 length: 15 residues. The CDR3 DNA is TGCAGCGTTGAAGTTAGGAGAAGGTGGAACACTGAAGCTTTCTTT. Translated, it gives CSVEVRRRWNTEAFF. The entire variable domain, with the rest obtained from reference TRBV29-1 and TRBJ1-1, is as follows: SAVISQKPSRDICQRGTSLTIQCQVDSQVTMMFWYRQQPGQSLTLIATANQGSEATYESGFVIDKFPISRPNLTFSTLTVSNMSPEDSSIYLCSVEVRRRWNTEAFFGQGTRLTVV.